Below are 14 T cell receptor beta chains sequenced from a single sample in a study of shared clonotypes between healthy human individuals. Naivety among CD8 cells was defined by CD45RO negativity and positive CCR7 selection, thereby excluding terminally differentiated effector memory CD45RA+ cells. Repertoires were generated with immunoSEQ multiplex PCR, while TCRdb's copy carries only in-frame clones and drops some. Counted here are around 2,100,000 clones, approximately 94% occurring once; the ten biggest clones make up roughly 1%. The sample comprised naive CD8+ T cells sorted from blood. These receptors came from a man younger than 35 in good health.

This clone was seen once. Other DNA sequences in the same sample also yield this CDR3. J is TRBJ1-1 and V is TRBV7-9; no firm D call. V was pared by 1 base and J by 2 bases, with 8 bases between. The CDR3 has 14 amino acids. Germline lookup yields CDR1 SEHNR and CDR2 FQNEAQ (reference sequence). Here the CDR3 DNA reads TGTGCCAGCAGCTTAGTGCTTAGTAACACTGAAGCTTTCTTT. Translation: CASSLVLSNTEAFF.

The chain couples TRBV7-9 to TRBJ2-1; D call uncertain. In germline, CDR1 is SEHNR, CDR2 FQNEAQ (reference sequence). The CDR3 runs to 13 residues. The V and J ends lost 5 bases and 5 bases respectively, with 10 bases between them. CDR3 bases: TGTGCCAGCAGCCCTGGGCCCGACAATGAGCAGTTCTTC. This sequence encodes CASSPGPDNEQFF. The full variable domain, rest sourced from reference TRBV7-9 and TRBJ2-1, is DTGVSQNPRHKITKRGQNVTFRCDPISEHNRLYWYRQTLGQGPEFLTYFQNEAQLEKSRLLSDRFSAERPKGSFSTLEIQRTEQGDSAMYLCASSPGPDNEQFFGPGTRLTVL.

This chain connects TRBV5-6 to TRBJ2-1; D is undetermined. Trimming took 1 base from V and 2 from J, leaving 7 bases between them. Germline CDR1 and CDR2: SGHDT and YYEEEE. This CDR3 is 14 amino acids long. CDR3 sequence: CASSLIETYNEQFF. CDR3 DNA: TGTGCCAGCAGCTTGATAGAGACCTACAATGAGCAGTTCTTC.

In nucleotides, the CDR3 is TGTGCCAGCAGTGTAGGGGGGATCGGAGAAAAACTGTTTTTT. It encodes CASSVGGIGEKLFF. This chain connects TRBV6-5 to TRBJ1-4; D might be TRBD1 (6 bases). Germline-derived CDR1 and CDR2 are MNHEY and SVGAGI. V was clipped by 5 bases and J by 8 bases, with 15 bases between them. CDR3 size: 14 residues.

V is TRBV7-9 and J is TRBJ2-3, with 7 nucleotides matching TRBD1. CDR1 is SEHNR and CDR2 is FQNEAQ in the germline V gene (reference sequence). V gave up 7 bases and J gave up 2 bases; unmatched junction bases: 9. The CDR3 contains 15 residues. Here the CDR3 DNA reads TGTGCCAGCAACAACCAGGGGGTAACCACAGATACGCAGTATTTT. This encodes CASNNQGVTTDTQYF.

The chain carries TRBV9 and TRBJ2-7; 7 positions match TRBD2. This CDR3 has 14 residues. In germline, CDR1 is SGDLS, CDR2 YYNGEE. V lost 0 bases to trimming and J lost 7 bases; unmatched junction nucleotides: 7. The CDR3 coding sequence is TGTGCCAGCAGCGTAGCCCTGGCGGGAGATGAGCAGTACTTC. Translation: CASSVALAGDEQYF.

The chain carries TRBV5-6 and TRBJ2-3; TRBD1 matches at 9 bases. With V trimmed by 3 bases and J by 5 bases, 10 bases remained unmatched. CDR3 length: 16 residues. Per the germline V gene, CDR1 is SGHDT and CDR2 is YYEEEE. CDR3 in amino acids: CASSSLPGQGEDTQYF. The CDR3 DNA is TGTGCCAGCAGCTCTCTCCCGGGACAGGGTGAAGATACGCAGTATTTT.

The J gene is TRBJ2-1, the V gene TRBV27; 10 bases are a match to TRBD1. V lost 6 bases and J lost 4; bases outside the gene matches: 9. The germline V gene has CDR1 MNHEY and CDR2 SMNVEV (reference sequence). The CDR3 is made up of 16 amino acids. DNA for the CDR3: TGTGCCAGCAGGGGCGACAGGGGGCTATGGTACAATGAGCAGTTCTTC. It codes for CASRGDRGLWYNEQFF.

V gene TRBV7-8 combines with J gene TRBJ2-3; D is perhaps TRBD2 (6 bases). Germline V gene data show CDR1 as SGHVS and CDR2 as FQNEAQ. The CDR3 contains 16 residues. Trimming cost V 5 bases and J 0 bases, with 15 bases left between them. The CDR3 region is CASSLGIAASTDTQYF. Written as DNA, the CDR3 is TGTGCCAGCAGCCTCGGGATAGCGGCAAGCACAGATACGCAGTATTTT.

CDR3 nucleotides: TGTGCCAGCAGCTTAATCAATTGGGACATCAACTTTCAAGGCTATGGCTACACCTTC. Protein product: CASSLINWDINFQGYGYTF. The chain combines TRBV11-2 with TRBJ1-2; the D gene is possibly TRBD1 (6 bases). In germline, CDR1 is SGHAT, CDR2 FQNNGV. The V end was cut by 2 bases, the J end by 4 bases, with 26 bases between. This CDR3 has 19 residues.

The chain joins TRBV6-5 to TRBJ1-1; D is uncertain. The length of the CDR3 is 13 residues. Germline V gene sequence: CDR1 MNHEY, CDR2 SVGAGI. The V and J ends lost 2 bases and 7 bases respectively, with 11 bases between them. CDR3 nucleotides: TGTGCCAGCAGTTACGGGCCAGCCTATGAAGCTTTCTTT. Translating it yields CASSYGPAYEAFF.

Of note for this clone: Other DNA sequences in this sample translate to the same CDR3. The V gene is TRBV20-1, the J gene TRBJ2-3; D uncertain. Germline CDR1 and CDR2: DFQATT and SNEGSKA (reference sequence). This CDR3 spans 11 amino acids. Trimming cost V 5 bases and J 0 bases, with 3 bases left between them. CDR3 loop: CSAPSTDTQYF. The CDR3 DNA reads TGCAGTGCTCCCAGCACAGATACGCAGTATTTT.

The chain is built from TRBV6-5 and TRBJ2-2; no firm D call. There are 11 residues in the CDR3. V gave up 6 bases and J gave up 5 bases, with 4 bases separating them. CDR1 is MNHEY, CDR2 SVGAGI, per germline. DNA of the CDR3: TGTGCCAGCAGCCAAACCGGGGAGCTGTTTTTT. Protein product: CASSQTGELFF.

V and J are TRBV2 and TRBJ1-1, with D unresolved. The germline CDR1 and CDR2 sequences are SNHLY and FYNNEI. V was trimmed by 7 bases and J by 4 bases, leaving 19 bases between them. This CDR3 is built from 15 residues. The CDR3 region has the DNA TGTGCCAGCACCGTGGGGTTGTGGGGAGGCACTGAAGCTTTCTTT. Its protein product is CASTVGLWGGTEAFF.